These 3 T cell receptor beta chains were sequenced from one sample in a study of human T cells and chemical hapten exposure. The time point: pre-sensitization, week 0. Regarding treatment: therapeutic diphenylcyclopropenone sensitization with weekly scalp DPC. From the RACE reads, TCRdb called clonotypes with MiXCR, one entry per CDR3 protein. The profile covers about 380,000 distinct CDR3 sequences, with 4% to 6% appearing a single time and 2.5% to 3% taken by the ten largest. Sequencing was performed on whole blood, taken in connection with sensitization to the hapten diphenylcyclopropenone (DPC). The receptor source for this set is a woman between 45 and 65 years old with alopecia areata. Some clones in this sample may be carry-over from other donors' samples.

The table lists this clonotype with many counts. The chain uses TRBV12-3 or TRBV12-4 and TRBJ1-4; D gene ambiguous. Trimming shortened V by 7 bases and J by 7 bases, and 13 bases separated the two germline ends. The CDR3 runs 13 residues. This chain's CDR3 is CASNSGRSEKLFF. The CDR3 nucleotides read TGTGCCAGCAATTCCGGCCGTAGTGAAAAACTGTTTTTT.

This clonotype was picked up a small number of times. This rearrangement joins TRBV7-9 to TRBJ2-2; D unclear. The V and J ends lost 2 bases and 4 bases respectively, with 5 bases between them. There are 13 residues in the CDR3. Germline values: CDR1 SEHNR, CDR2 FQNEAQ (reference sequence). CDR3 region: CASSLPSTGELFF. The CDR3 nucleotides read TGTGCCAGCAGCTTACCTAGCACCGGGGAGCTGTTTTTT.

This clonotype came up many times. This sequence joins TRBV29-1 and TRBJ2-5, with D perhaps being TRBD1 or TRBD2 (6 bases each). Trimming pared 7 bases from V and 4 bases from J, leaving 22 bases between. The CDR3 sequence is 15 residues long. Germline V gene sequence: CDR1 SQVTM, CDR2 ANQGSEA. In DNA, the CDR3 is TGCAGCGCGCGGGACACTCCGAGGGACTCAGAGACCCAGTACTTC. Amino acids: CSARDTPRDSETQYF. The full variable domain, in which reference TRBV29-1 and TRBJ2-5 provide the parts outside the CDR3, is SAVISQKPSRDICQRGTSLTIQCQVDSQVTMMFWYRQQPGQSLTLIATANQGSEATYESGFVIDKFPISRPNLTFSTLTVSNMSPEDSSIYLCSARDTPRDSETQYFGPGTRLLVL.